This entry lists 20 T cell receptor beta chains sequenced from one sample in a study of neurological immune-mediated disorders. One entry per CDR3 protein, called by TCRdb with MiXCR from the 5' RACE reads. Here the sample spans about 71,000 distinct CDR3 sequences, roughly 4.3% being singletons. Sample: PBMCs. All receptors come from a man younger than 45 with multiple sclerosis.

This clonotype has only a few counts. A much bigger clone sits one base away, suggesting this may be a read error. This rearrangement joins TRBV7-2 to TRBJ2-1, with a weak D call TRBD2 (5 bases). The CDR3 loop spans 15 amino acids. V was trimmed by 7 bases and J by 1 base, leaving 14 bases between them. Germline V gives CDR1 SGHTA, CDR2 FQGNSA. The CDR3 loop is CASISAVRSYNEQFF. CDR3 DNA sequence: TGTGCCAGCATATCAGCGGTGAGATCCTACAATGAGCAGTTCTTC.

This clonotype was detected many times. The chain joins TRBV15 to TRBJ1-2; no reliable D call. This CDR3 spans 12 amino acids. Trimming left V 0 bases short and J 8 bases short, with 7 bases between. Germline V gene sequence: CDR1 LNHNV, CDR2 YYDKDF (reference sequence). As DNA, the CDR3 is TGTGCCACCAGCAGAGATAGTGGGGGCTACACCTTC. Translated: CATSRDSGGYTF.

This clonotype was picked up many times. The chain is built from TRBV27 and TRBJ1-5; unclear D gene. Germline values: CDR1 MNHEY, CDR2 SMNVEV (reference sequence). V lost 4 bases and J lost 7, with 8 bases in between. This CDR3 has 12 residues. In DNA, the CDR3 is TGTGCCAGCAGTTCGGACCGACAGCCCCAGCATTTT. This translates into CASSSDRQPQHF.

This clonotype was seen repeatedly, ten times or more. The chain employs TRBV5-1 and TRBJ1-1; no clear D. The germline V and J ends were trimmed by 2 bases and 4 bases, with 6 bases remaining between them. Germline V gives CDR1 SGHRS, CDR2 YFSETQ. This CDR3 contains 12 residues. In nucleotides, the CDR3 is TGCGCCAGCAGCTTTAAGGGCACTGAAGCTTTCTTT. It yields the protein CASSFKGTEAFF.

This clonotype occurred many times. This chain connects TRBV5-1 to TRBJ1-2, with D unresolved. The germline CDR1 and CDR2 sequences are SGHRS and YFSETQ. The CDR3 spans 12 residues. Trimming removed 0 bases at V and 8 bases at J, with 8 bases between. This CDR3 is CASSLDASGYTF. The CDR3 DNA reads TGCGCCAGCAGCTTGGACGCCTCAGGCTACACCTTC.

This clonotype came up many times. This chain connects TRBV11-2 to TRBJ1-1; possible D gene TRBD1, 5 bases. Trimming took off 6 bases at V and 1 base at J, with 18 bases between the two ends. CDR3 size: 16 residues. Germline CDR1 reads SGHAT; CDR2 reads FQNNGV. CDR3 amino acids: CASSPPLRGPNTEAFF. CDR3 nucleotide sequence: TGTGCCAGCAGTCCGCCTCTGAGGGGCCCGAACACTGAAGCTTTCTTT.

This clonotype has a count of ten or more. The V and J genes are TRBV21-1 and TRBJ1-6. TRBV21-1 is flagged as a pseudogene. There are 13 residues in the CDR3. CDR3 protein: CASSKVSPSPLHF. The CDR3, as DNA: TGTGCCAGCAGCAAAGTAAGCCCTTCACCCCTCCACTTT.

This clonotype came up a few times. The rearrangement uses TRBV5-1 and TRBJ2-7; no clear D. The germline V gene encodes CDR1 SGHRS and CDR2 YFSETQ. The CDR3 runs to 15 residues. Deletions cut 0 bases from V and 0 bases from J, with 10 bases between. The CDR3 loop reads CASSLGIASSYEQYV. CDR3 DNA: TGCGCCAGCAGCTTGGGTATCGCAAGCTCCTACGAGCAGTACGTC.

The table lists this clonotype with a few counts. This chain links TRBV28 with TRBJ2-7, with a weak D call TRBD1 (6 bases). V lost 1 base and J lost 3, with 13 bases in between. Germline assignment: CDR1 MDHEN and CDR2 SYDVKM. There are 15 residues in the CDR3. In DNA, the CDR3 is TGTGCCAGCAGTTTATCCCTGACAGGAGACTACGAGCAGTACTTC. Residues: CASSLSLTGDYEQYF.

This clonotype occurred many times. V usage is TRBV29-1 and J usage is TRBJ2-5; 7 nucleotides line up with TRBD1. Germline V gene data show CDR1 as SQVTM and CDR2 as ANQGSEA. This CDR3 has 14 amino acids. Trimming cost V 7 bases and J 6 bases; bases outside gene matches: 14. CDR3 region: CSAATGTEGQTQYF. The DNA for the CDR3 is TGCAGCGCCGCGACCGGGACAGAGGGTCAGACCCAGTACTTC.

There are a few counts of this clonotype. The V and J genes are TRBV7-9 and TRBJ2-5; TRBD2 matches 8 bases. The CDR3 runs 16 residues. V dropped 3 bases and J dropped 5; count of bases not matched to a gene: 11. The germline V gene has CDR1 SEHNR and CDR2 FQNEAQ (reference sequence). In DNA, the CDR3 is TGTGCCAGCAGCTTCCTCTCCGGGACTAGTGGGGAGACCCAGTACTTC. Residues: CASSFLSGTSGETQYF.

This clonotype was counted a few times. Its ends do not fully match the called genes, so a read error is possible. The chain has TRBV18 and TRBJ1-5, with 12 bases aligning to TRBD1. The CDR3 extends over 15 amino acids. Germline CDR1 reads KGHSH; CDR2 reads LQKENI. As DNA, the CDR3 is TGTGCCAGCTCGCCGGGACAGGGGGCAGAACAGCCCCAGAATTTT. It translates to CASSPGQGAEQPQNF.

This clonotype was counted at least ten times. The chain couples TRBV5-6 to TRBJ2-7; 7 nucleotides match TRBD1. The V segment lost 1 base and the J segment 4 bases; nucleotides outside the gene matches: 5. The CDR3 sequence is 14 residues long. Germline lookup yields CDR1 SGHDT and CDR2 YYEEEE. As DNA, the CDR3 is TGTGCCAGCAGCTTGCGACAGGGCGTATACGAGCAGTACGTC. As protein: CASSLRQGVYEQYV.

This clonotype showed up many times. Germline and junction disagree at one end, which may indicate a read error. This sequence joins TRBV3-1 and TRBJ1-2, with D tentatively TRBD1 (5 bases). From germline, CDR1 is LGHDT and CDR2 YNNKEL (reference sequence). The CDR3 is 13 residues long. Here the CDR3 reads CASSQFIGQGLAF. The CDR3 DNA reads TGTGCCAGCAGCCAATTTATAGGGCAGGGACTCGCCTTC.

This clonotype has a handful of counts. Germline and junction disagree at one end, which may indicate a read error. The rearrangement joins TRBV5-8 to TRBJ1-5, with 7 bases aligning to TRBD1. Germline-derived CDR1 and CDR2 are SGHTS and YDEGEE. The CDR3 sequence is 14 residues long. The CDR3 DNA reads TGTGCCAGCAGCCCCTTGAGGGGGGGACAGCCCCAGAATTTT. Translation: CASSPLRGGQPQNF.

This clonotype was picked up many times. CDR3 sequence (DNA): TGTGCCAGCAGCTTTTGGGCAGGGGGGGACAATCAGCCCCAGCATTTT. Amino acids: CASSFWAGGDNQPQHF. This chain connects TRBV5-6 to TRBJ1-5, with 7 bases matching TRBD1. CDR3 length: 16 amino acids. CDR1 and CDR2 (germline): SGHDT, YYEEEE. With V trimmed by 2 bases and J by 3 bases, 8 bases remained unmatched.

Many counts were recorded for this clonotype. The chain links TRBV9 to TRBJ2-7; D is unclear. CDR3 size: 13 residues. The V gene's germline CDR1 is SGDLS and CDR2 YYNGEE. V lost 3 bases to trimming and J lost 10 bases, with 17 bases between them. CDR3 amino acids: CASSGPRASGQYF. CDR3 bases: TGTGCCAGCAGCGGCCCAAGGGCATCAGGACAGTACTTC.

This clonotype occurred many times. V usage is TRBV12-3 or TRBV12-4 and J usage is TRBJ2-7; 8 bases map to TRBD1. The CDR3 is 13 amino acids. The V gene end was trimmed by 2 bases and the J gene end by 4 bases; junction bases not matched to a gene: 1. The CDR3 sequence: CASSLRTGYEQYF. CDR3 nucleotide sequence: TGTGCCAGCAGTTTAAGGACAGGGTACGAGCAGTACTTC.

This clonotype occurred many times. The chain carries TRBV5-1 and TRBJ2-2; 9 nucleotides line up with TRBD1. The V gene's germline CDR1 is SGHRS and CDR2 YFSETQ. The trim removed 5 bases at V and 7 bases at J, leaving 6 bases unmatched. This CDR3 has 14 residues. The CDR3 DNA is TGCGCCAGCAGAGCGGGACAGGGCCACGGGGAGCTGTTTTTT. This gives the protein CASRAGQGHGELFF.

Many counts were recorded for this clonotype. The gene calls are TRBV6-1 and TRBJ1-2, with D maybe TRBD1 (6 bases). The CDR3 is 13 residues long. V lost 2 bases to trimming and J lost 6 bases, with 10 bases between them. Germline CDR1 reads MNHNS; CDR2 reads SASEGT. The CDR3 reads CASSESGGDGYTF. CDR3 DNA sequence: TGTGCCAGCAGTGAAAGCGGGGGCGATGGCTACACCTTC.